The 10 T cell receptor beta chains given below trace back to one sample, sequenced in a study of CXCR3-negative and CXCR3-positive naive CD8 T cells. Their recognized antigens are unknown. Whole-study findings and limits: CXCR3-positive naive cells had TRB CDR3s that were more hydrophobic than CXCR3-negative naive cells had.

With UMI labels, 5' RACE was used to prepare the TRB cDNA libraries. From the 5' RACE reads, TCRdb lists one entry per CDR3 protein and no DNA. This table lists about 130,000 distinct CDR3 sequences. Sequenced input: naive CXCR3+ CD8+ T cells from blood. Noted subset: CD45RO-CCR7+CD27+CD95- naive CD8+ T cells expressing CXCR3 (TNR3+). The receptor set was obtained from a human donor in good health. Some clones in this sample may be carry-over from other donors' samples.

The gene calls are TRBV12-3 or TRBV12-4 and TRBJ2-7. This CDR3 spans 14 amino acids. The CDR3 reads CASSLDRVWNEQYF.

The chain carries TRBV5-5 and TRBJ2-3; there is no DNA to check the TCRdb D call of TRBD1. Germline CDR1 is SGHKS and CDR2 is YYEKEE (reference sequence). The CDR3 is made up of 16 amino acids. The CDR3 reads CASSNPIGIITDTQYF. Together with reference TRBV5-5 and TRBJ2-3, the CDR3 gives the full variable domain: DAGVTQSPTHLIKTRGQQVTLRCSPISGHKSVSWYQQVLGQGPQFIFQYYEKEERGRGNFPDRFSARQFPNYSSELNVNALLLGDSALYLCASSNPIGIITDTQYFGPGTRLTVL.

The gene calls are TRBV7-2 and TRBJ2-7; the D gene TCRdb calls, TRBD1, cannot be checked with no DNA. Germline CDR1 SGHTA, CDR2 FQGNSA. This CDR3 contains 13 residues. CDR3 loop: CASSDLDRAEQYF.

V gene TRBV28 combines with J gene TRBJ1-1; checking the TCRdb D call of TRBD1 is not possible without DNA. The CDR3 loop spans 15 amino acids. Germline CDR1 is MDHEN and CDR2 is SYDVKM. Here the CDR3 reads CASSLTGGENTEAFF.

The J gene is TRBJ1-2, the V gene TRBV20-1; TCRdb's assignment of TRBD1 cannot be checked, as there is no DNA. CDR1 is DFQATT, CDR2 SNEGSKA, per germline (reference sequence). The CDR3 extends over 16 amino acids. The CDR3 reads CSARDVGGSWFDGYTF.

The gene calls are TRBV7-2 and TRBJ2-7; TCRdb's D call, TRBD2, is unchecked because there is no DNA. Germline CDR1 and CDR2: SGHTA and FQGNSA. There are 15 residues in the CDR3. CDR3 amino acids: CASSLYGGKAYEQYF.

The chain links TRBV19 to TRBJ1-5; without DNA, the TCRdb call of TRBD1 cannot be checked. The CDR3 is 16 residues long. Germline-derived CDR1 and CDR2 are LNHDA and SQIVND (reference sequence). This CDR3 is CASSIHGGMSDQPQHF. The whole variable domain, remainder taken from reference TRBV19 and TRBJ1-5, is DGGITQSPKYLFRKEGQNVTLSCEQNLNHDAMYWYRQDPGQGLRLIYYSQIVNDFQKGDIAEGYSVSREKKESFPLTVTSAQKNPTAFYLCASSIHGGMSDQPQHFGDGTRLSIL.

V usage is TRBV6-6 and J usage is TRBJ2-7; the TRBD1 assignment by TCRdb is unverifiable without DNA. Germline assignment: CDR1 MNHNY and CDR2 SVGAGI (reference sequence). The CDR3 consists of 12 residues. The CDR3 here is CASSYAPYEQYF.

The chain combines TRBV11-2 with TRBJ2-7; there is no DNA to check the TCRdb D call of TRBD2. The CDR3 runs to 15 residues. CDR1 SGHAT and CDR2 FQNNGV come from the germline V gene. CDR3 sequence reads: CASSLAGGTINEQYF. Together with reference TRBV11-2 and TRBJ2-7, the CDR3 gives the full variable domain: EAGVAQSPRYKIIEKRQSVAFWCNPISGHATLYWYQQILGQGPKLLIQFQNNGVVDDSQLPKDRFSAERLKGVDSTLKIQPAKLEDSAVYLCASSLAGGTINEQYFGPGTRLTVT.

The chain uses TRBV5-1 and TRBJ2-3; TCRdb's D call, TRBD2, is unchecked because there is no DNA. The CDR3 contains 17 residues. Germline CDR1 SGHRS, CDR2 YFSETQ. The CDR3 sequence: CASSLPSGSGGTDTQYF.